The following is a T cell receptor (beta chain) sequence with its context. What it recognizes is unknown. The data stem from a study of CD8+CD57+ T cells in acquired aplastic anemia. Across the study: Around 3.2 ug was the average amount of DNA from sorted CD4+ and CD8+ cells.

Study conclusions and caveats: Fewer than 30 CD8+ CDR3 sequences were shared between patients and controls.

Patients chosen for sequencing had CD8+CD57+ cells that had expanded, as shown by flow cytometry. Among the patients, none had received any therapy at the time of blood sampling. TCR beta VDJ and CDR3 profiles were obtained from a genomic DNA template. TCRdb called the reads again in MiXCR, with one record for every CDR3 protein. The repertoire has a few hundred thousand distinct CDR3 sequences, roughly a third of them found once; the top ten carry roughly 0.8%. Germline V lookup: CDR1 MNHNS, CDR2 SASEGT. The germline V and J ends were trimmed by 6 bases and 5 bases, with 16 bases remaining between them. The CDR3 length is 14 residues.

This chain joins TRBV6-1 and TRBJ2-5; D possibly uses TRBD1 or TRBD2 (5 bases each). Sequencing input: sorted CD4+, CD8+, or CD8+CD57+ T cells (not recorded which) from PBMCs. The sequence was collected from a human donor with aplastic anemia. CDR3 residues: CASRQTGSGETQYF. CDR3 in DNA: TGTGCCAGCAGACAAACAGGCTCGGGGGAGACCCAGTACTTC.